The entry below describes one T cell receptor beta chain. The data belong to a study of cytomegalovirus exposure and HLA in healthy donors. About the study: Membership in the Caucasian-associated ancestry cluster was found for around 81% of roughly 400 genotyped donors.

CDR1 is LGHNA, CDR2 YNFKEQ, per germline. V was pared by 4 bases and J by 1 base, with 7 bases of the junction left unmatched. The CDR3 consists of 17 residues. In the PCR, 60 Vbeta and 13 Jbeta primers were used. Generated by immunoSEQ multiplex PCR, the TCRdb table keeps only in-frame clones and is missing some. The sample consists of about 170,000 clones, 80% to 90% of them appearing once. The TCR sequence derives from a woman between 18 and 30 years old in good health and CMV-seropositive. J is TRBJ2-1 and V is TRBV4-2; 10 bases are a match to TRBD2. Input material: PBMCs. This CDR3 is CASSPEASGGSYNEQFF. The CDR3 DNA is TGTGCCAGCAGCCCAGAGGCTAGCGGGGGATCCTACAATGAGCAGTTCTTC.